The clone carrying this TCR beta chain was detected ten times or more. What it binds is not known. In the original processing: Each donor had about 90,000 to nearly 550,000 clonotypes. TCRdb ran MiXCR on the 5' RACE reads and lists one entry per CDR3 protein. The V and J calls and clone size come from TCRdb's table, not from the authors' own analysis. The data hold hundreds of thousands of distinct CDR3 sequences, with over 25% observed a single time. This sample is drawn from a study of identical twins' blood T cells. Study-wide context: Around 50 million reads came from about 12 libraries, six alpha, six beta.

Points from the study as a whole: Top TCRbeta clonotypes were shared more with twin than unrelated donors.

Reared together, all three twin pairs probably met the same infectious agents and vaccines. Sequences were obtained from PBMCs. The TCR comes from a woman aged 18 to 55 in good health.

This chain's CDR3 is CSVIRGINGYTF. As DNA, the CDR3 is TGCAGCGTCATCCGGGGAATCAATGGCTACACCTTC. The chain employs TRBV29-1 and TRBJ1-2; D gene uncertain. V lost 6 bases, J lost 6 bases, and 14 bases lay in between. The CDR3 totals 12 residues. CDR1 and CDR2 from the germline V gene are SQVTM and ANQGSEA.